These 15 T cell receptor beta chains were all obtained from the same sample, sequenced in a study of blood T cell repertoires in COVID-19. The assay was immunoSEQ multiplex PCR, and TCRdb's table has in-frame clones only and misses some. Among some 330,000 clones listed, around 84% were seen once. Source material: PBMCs or T cells enriched from blood (not recorded which). The receptors shown here come from a man younger than 40 who had recovered from COVID-19.

The rearrangement uses TRBV7-8 and TRBJ2-7; D is perhaps TRBD1 (5 bases). Germline V gene lookup returns CDR1 SGHVS and CDR2 FQNEAQ. The CDR3 consists of 12 residues. V lost 6 bases and J lost 3, with 9 bases in between. Here the CDR3 reads CASRRDSYEQYF. For the CDR3, the DNA is TGTGCCAGCAGACGCGACAGCTACGAGCAGTACTTC.

The chain joins TRBV3-1 (or the pseudogene TRBV3-2) to TRBJ2-6, with D tentatively TRBD1 (5 bases). The CDR3 totals 18 residues. V lost 0 bases and J lost 0, with 12 bases in between. Per the germline V gene, CDR1 is LGHDT and CDR2 is YNNKEL (reference sequence). This CDR3 is CASSQEGLTVSGANVLTF. CDR3 DNA sequence: TGTGCCAGCAGCCAAGAAGGGCTGACAGTCTCTGGGGCCAACGTCCTGACTTTC.

The J gene is TRBJ2-7, the V gene TRBV18, with D unresolved. V was pared by 3 bases and J by 3 bases, with 9 bases between. The germline CDR1 and CDR2 sequences are KGHSH and LQKENI. CDR3 length: 13 residues. In nucleotides, the CDR3 is TGTGCCAGCTCACCGACTGCAAACTACGAGCAGTACTTC. This translates into CASSPTANYEQYF.

The chain recombines TRBV4-1 with TRBJ1-4; D call uncertain. There are 13 residues in the CDR3. The ends were cut back, 2 bases at V and 8 bases at J, with 9 bases in the middle. CDR1 and CDR2 from the germline V gene are MGHRA and YSYEKL. DNA of the CDR3: TGCGCCAGCAGCCAATTAATCCGGGAAAAACTGTTTTTT. It encodes CASSQLIREKLFF.

V is TRBV19 and J is TRBJ2-7, with D hard to call. Trimming took 1 base from V and 6 from J, leaving 16 bases between them. The germline CDR1 and CDR2 sequences are LNHDA and SQIVND (reference sequence). The CDR3 has 15 residues. The CDR3 loop reads CASSIAPLPIAEQYF. The CDR3 DNA is TGTGCCAGTAGTATAGCCCCCTTGCCAATAGCCGAGCAGTACTTC.

This clone was observed once. The rearrangement uses TRBV19 and TRBJ2-7, with 7 positions matching TRBD1. After removal of 3 bases from V and 5 bases from J, the junction contained 13 bases not matched to a gene. The CDR3 is 16 residues long. CDR1 and CDR2 from the germline V gene are LNHDA and SQIVND (reference sequence). The CDR3 region is CASSILPGGEAHEQYF. The CDR3 DNA follows: TGTGCCAGTAGTATCCTCCCAGGGGGAGAGGCCCACGAGCAGTACTTC.

The gene calls are TRBV6-6 and TRBJ1-5, with 7 bases lining up with TRBD1. CDR1 MNHNY and CDR2 SVGAGI come from the germline V gene (reference sequence). The J segment lost 7 bases and the V segment lost 5 bases, leaving 17 bases of the junction unmatched. This CDR3 region has 17 residues. The DNA of the CDR3 is TGTGCCAGCAGTCGTTATGGTGCGGGACAGACCAACCAGCCCCAGCATTTT. Translating gives CASSRYGAGQTNQPQHF.

The rearrangement uses TRBV9 and TRBJ1-2; TRBD1 agrees at 7 bases. From germline, CDR1 is SGDLS and CDR2 YYNGEE. The trim removed 3 bases at V and 7 bases at J, leaving 3 bases unmatched. This CDR3 region has 12 residues. CDR3 nucleotide sequence: TGTGCCAGCAGCGGACAGGGTGGTGGCTACACCTTC. Protein: CASSGQGGGYTF. The complete variable domain, with remaining parts taken from reference TRBV9 and TRBJ1-2, reads DSGVTQTPKHLITATGQRVTLRCSPRSGDLSVYWYQQSLDQGLQFLIQYYNGEERAKGNILERFSAQQFPDLHSELNLSSLELGDSALYFCASSGQGGGYTFGSGTRLTVV.

The chain recombines TRBV14 with TRBJ2-3, with 8 nucleotides matching TRBD1. V trimming: 1 base; J trimming: 4 bases; junction bases outside the gene matches: 4. Germline CDR1 reads SGHDN; CDR2 reads FVKESK. The CDR3 is 15 residues long. CDR3 sequence (DNA): TGTGCCAGCAGCCAAGTCGGACAGGGTCCAGATACGCAGTATTTT. Protein sequence: CASSQVGQGPDTQYF.

The V gene is TRBV7-9, the J gene TRBJ2-2; maybe TRBD1 (6 bases). V shed 5 bases and J shed 1 base, with 14 bases lying between them. The CDR3 extends over 16 amino acids. Germline V lookup: CDR1 SEHNR, CDR2 FQNEAQ (reference sequence). CDR3 region: CASSTPGTLNTGELFF. The CDR3 bases are TGTGCCAGCAGCACCCCCGGGACATTGAACACCGGGGAGCTGTTTTTT.

This clone was seen a single time. The V and J genes are TRBV28 and TRBJ1-5, with a weak D call TRBD1 (5 bases). The CDR3 totals 16 residues. Germline assignment: CDR1 MDHEN and CDR2 SYDVKM. Trimming removed 7 bases from V and 2 bases from J, with 18 bases in between. The CDR3 DNA reads as TGTGCCAGCATCGGGGGGTCTAGGATAGGCAATCAGCCCCAGCATTTT. This gives the protein CASIGGSRIGNQPQHF.

Only one count was recorded for this clone. V is TRBV30 and J is TRBJ1-6, with D perhaps matching TRBD1 (5 bases). The CDR3 is 14 amino acids. The V gene's germline CDR1 is GTSNPN and CDR2 SVGIG (reference sequence). Deletions cut 3 bases from V and 7 bases from J, with 13 bases between. The DNA for the CDR3 is TGTGCCTGGAGCGCTGGGGCCGGGAATTCACCCCTCCACTTT. Translation gives CAWSAGAGNSPLHF.

The genes are TRBV11-3 and TRBJ2-1, with a tentative D call TRBD2 (5 bases). V lost 0 bases and J 6 bases, leaving 12 bases between the germline ends. The CDR3 covers 15 residues. Germline values: CDR1 SGHNT, CDR2 YENEEA. For the CDR3, the DNA is TGTGCCAGCAGCTTAGAGCTTCTAGCCTCCAATGAGCAGTTCTTC. It codes for CASSLELLASNEQFF.

The chain recombines TRBV29-1 with TRBJ2-1, with a tentative D call TRBD2 (5 bases). Trimming took off 4 bases at V and 5 bases at J, with 27 bases between the two ends. Germline CDR1 SQVTM, CDR2 ANQGSEA. The CDR3 loop spans 18 amino acids. The CDR3 reads CSVVYGRGPGSINNEQFF. The CDR3 nucleotides are TGCAGCGTTGTTTATGGGAGAGGCCCCGGATCGATAAACAATGAGCAGTTCTTC.

V and J are TRBV7-9 and TRBJ2-7; D is perhaps TRBD2 (6 bases). The CDR3 has 16 residues. The ends were cut back, 4 bases at V and 1 base at J, with 17 bases in the middle. Per germline, CDR1 SEHNR and CDR2 FQNEAQ (reference sequence). The CDR3 reads CASSSPWAGTSYEQYF. CDR3 DNA: TGTGCCAGCAGCTCCCCCTGGGCAGGGACTTCCTACGAGCAGTACTTC.